This T cell receptor beta chain was recovered during a study of beta chain features in type 1 diabetes. General study findings and limits: The naive, central memory and Treg TCRB repertoires looked more alike in patients than they did in healthy donors. For cells with high TCR expression, cDNA sequencing could yield over-representation. A pattern of fewer insertions and more deletions at VDJ junctions was seen in type 1 diabetes patients.

All of the isolated RNA was reverse transcribed, so expressed TCRB transcripts were sequenced. The data were produced by immunoSEQ multiplex PCR, yet TCRdb's version contains in-frame clones alone and is incomplete. This table holds roughly 240,000 clones, around 14% found once. The V gene lost 1 base and the J gene lost 2 bases, with 8 bases spanning the gap. The CDR3 covers 14 residues. CDR1 is SEHNR, CDR2 FQNEAQ, per germline (reference sequence). In its sample, this clone was seen a few times. Its cognate antigen is unknown. Sort purity for all populations was recorded as exceeding 98%. This chain links TRBV7-9 with TRBJ1-2, with unresolved D. Input material: naive CD4+ T cells from blood. The TCR sequence derives from a middle-aged woman in good health. The CDR3 sequence: CASSLGGMNYGYTF. The CDR3 bases are TGTGCCAGCAGCTTAGGAGGGATGAACTATGGCTACACCTTC. The variable domain in full, with the rest retrieved from reference TRBV7-9 and TRBJ1-2, is DTGVSQNPRHKITKRGQNVTFRCDPISEHNRLYWYRQTLGQGPEFLTYFQNEAQLEKSRLLSDRFSAERPKGSFSTLEIQRTEQGDSAMYLCASSLGGMNYGYTFGSGTRLTVV.